These 31 T cell receptor beta chains share one sample of origin, sequenced in a study of T-cell reconstitution after alpha-beta-depleted transplantation in children. Library preparation (for TCRbeta) was performed with unique molecular identifiers. TCRdb re-analysed the PCR reads in MiXCR, keeping a single row per CDR3 protein. The repertoire holds hundreds of thousands of distinct CDR3 sequences, around 14% seen once, with 0.79% in the top ten. Specimen: PBMCs, collected before TCRalphabeta/CD19-depleted stem cell transplant. The origin of the receptors is a girl aged 2 to 10 with congenital amegakaryocytic thrombocytopenia, due to receive a stem cell transplant.

This clonotype came up many times. The CDR3 DNA reads as TGTGCCAGCAGTGAAGGCCCTTTGTACGAGCAGTACTTC. Its protein product is CASSEGPLYEQYF. This sequence joins TRBV25-1 and TRBJ2-7; unclear D gene. The CDR3 has 13 amino acids. Trimming took off 2 bases at V and 4 bases at J, with 9 bases between the two ends. Germline loops: CDR1 MGHDK, CDR2 SYGVNS.

This clonotype was found once. The missing conserved phenylalanine or tryptophan at the end of this CDR3 makes a read error likely. The chain uses TRBV12-3 or TRBV12-4 and TRBJ2-7; D remains ambiguous. V was cut by 3 bases and J by 3 bases, with 9 bases left in between. The CDR3 runs to 13 residues. The CDR3 sequence: CASSFTDFYEQYI. The CDR3 nucleotides are TGTGCCAGCAGTTTTACGGATTTCTACGAGCAGTACATC.

This clonotype was seen ten or more times. The chain carries TRBV12-3 or TRBV12-4 and TRBJ1-5; D may be TRBD1 (5 bases). Deletions cut 6 bases from V and 5 bases from J, with 14 bases between. The CDR3 is 14 residues long. The CDR3 DNA is TGTGCCAGCAGAAGCCAGGGACGACATCAGCCCCAGCATTTT. Its protein is CASRSQGRHQPQHF.

This clonotype was counted at least ten times. This sequence joins TRBV5-6 and TRBJ2-2; TRBD1 might be the D (6 bases). From germline, CDR1 is SGHDT and CDR2 YYEEEE. The CDR3 is 15 residues long. V was cut by 4 bases and J by 3 bases, with 13 bases left in between. CDR3 sequence (DNA): TGTGCCAGCAGCAGCAGGGGACAATACACCGGGGAGCTGTTTTTT. It is translated as CASSSRGQYTGELFF.

This clonotype has at least ten counts. V gene TRBV5-1 combines with J gene TRBJ2-2, with D possibly TRBD2 on 5 matching bases. The germline V gene has CDR1 SGHRS and CDR2 YFSETQ. V was clipped by 0 bases and J by 1 base, with 10 bases between them. The CDR3 spans 16 residues. CDR3 nucleotides: TGCGCCAGCAGCTTGGGCCTAACTAGGAACACCGGGGAGCTGTTTTTT. It is translated as CASSLGLTRNTGELFF.

This clonotype was detected ten times or more. The chain combines TRBV29-1 with TRBJ2-5; possibly TRBD1 or TRBD2 for D (5 bases each). This CDR3 spans 12 amino acids. CDR1 is SQVTM, CDR2 ANQGSEA, per germline. V was clipped by 7 bases and J by 1 base, with 10 bases between them. Here the CDR3 reads CSAVGGQETQYF. CDR3 nucleotide sequence: TGCAGCGCGGTTGGGGGCCAAGAGACCCAGTACTTC. Using reference TRBV29-1 and TRBJ2-5 for the parts outside the CDR3, the full variable domain is SAVISQKPSRDICQRGTSLTIQCQVDSQVTMMFWYRQQPGQSLTLIATANQGSEATYESGFVIDKFPISRPNLTFSTLTVSNMSPEDSSIYLCSAVGGQETQYFGPGTRLLVL.

The chain carries TRBV5-1 and TRBJ2-5, with D possibly matching TRBD1 (7 bases). Germline lookup yields CDR1 SGHRS and CDR2 YFSETQ. The CDR3 spans 16 residues. The germline V and J ends were trimmed by 0 bases and 5 bases, with 17 bases remaining between them. The CDR3 loop is CASSLVNRGGMETQYF. The CDR3 coding sequence is TGCGCCAGCAGCTTGGTCAACAGGGGAGGAATGGAGACCCAGTACTTC.

This clonotype has ten or more counts. CDR3 sequence: CASTGARGGGNEQFF. Written as DNA, the CDR3 is TGTGCCAGCACAGGAGCCAGGGGCGGCGGGAATGAGCAGTTCTTC. V gene TRBV28 combines with J gene TRBJ2-1; weak D call: TRBD1 (6 bases). V lost 7 bases and J 7 bases, leaving 20 bases between the germline ends. In germline, CDR1 is MDHEN, CDR2 SYDVKM. This CDR3 comprises 15 residues.

This clonotype was picked up a small number of times. The chain is built from TRBV25-1 and TRBJ2-5; 8 bases map to TRBD2. Germline V gives CDR1 MGHDK, CDR2 SYGVNS. This CDR3 has 15 residues. V lost 3 bases, J lost 7 bases, and 10 bases stayed unmatched. As DNA, the CDR3 is TGTGCCAGCAGTGACACGAGAAGCGGGAGTGTGACCCAGTACTTC. This encodes CASSDTRSGSVTQYF.

This clonotype has at least ten counts. The chain's CDR3 is CSATGTRTDTQYF. As DNA, the CDR3 is TGCAGCGCGACCGGGACTAGAACAGATACGCAGTATTTT. The gene calls are TRBV29-1 and TRBJ2-3, with TRBD2 identical over 8 bases. CDR3 length: 13 amino acids. J was trimmed by 3 bases and V by 7 bases; bases with no gene match: 6. Germline V gene data show CDR1 as SQVTM and CDR2 as ANQGSEA.

There are many counts of this clonotype. The CDR3 DNA follows: TGCAGTGCCTATCCTAAGACTAGCGGGATCCAAGAGACCCAGTACTTC. Encoded protein: CSAYPKTSGIQETQYF. This chain connects TRBV20-1 to TRBJ2-5; TRBD2 matches 11 bases. The CDR3 consists of 16 residues. V shed 6 bases, J shed 1 base, and the junction held 10 bases outside the gene matches. Germline V gene lookup returns CDR1 DFQATT and CDR2 SNEGSKA (reference sequence).

In this sample, this clonotype turned up many times. The V and J genes are TRBV14 and TRBJ2-7; maybe TRBD2 (5 bases). The CDR3 is 18 amino acids. Germline lookup yields CDR1 SGHDN and CDR2 FVKESK. V gave up 2 bases and J gave up 0 bases, with 20 bases separating them. The CDR3 DNA follows: TGTGCCAGCAGCCAACGTCTAGCCTCTTTTTCCGGCTCCTACGAGCAGTACTTC. This gives the protein CASSQRLASFSGSYEQYF.

The chain joins TRBV20-1 to TRBJ2-3, with TRBD2 matching over 8 bases. This CDR3 spans 15 amino acids. J lost 2 bases, V lost 3 bases, and 7 bases had no gene match. The germline gives CDR1 DFQATT, CDR2 SNEGSKA (reference sequence). CDR3 bases: TGCAGTGCTAGGGTTAGCGGGACTACCACAGATACGCAGTATTTT. It translates to CSARVSGTTTDTQYF.

This clonotype has more than one count but fewer than ten. This chain links TRBV5-5 with TRBJ2-7; tentatively, D is TRBD1 (5 bases). CDR3 length: 15 residues. In germline, CDR1 is SGHKS, CDR2 YYEKEE (reference sequence). V was pared by 4 bases and J by 3 bases, with 17 bases between. CDR3 nucleotide sequence: TGTGCCAGCAGCGGAGCCCCGGACAACTACTACGAGCAGTACTTC. This sequence encodes CASSGAPDNYYEQYF.

This clonotype occurred many times. The CDR3, as DNA: TGTGCCAGCAGCTTAGAAGGTGCGGTAGTATATCAGCCCCAGCATTTT. It is translated as CASSLEGAVVYQPQHF. The chain employs TRBV7-2 and TRBJ1-5; no definite D call. CDR1 and CDR2 from the germline V gene are SGHTA and FQGNSA. Trimming cost V 1 base and J 5 bases, with 15 bases left between them. The CDR3 consists of 16 residues. Combining the CDR3 with reference TRBV7-2 and TRBJ1-5 gives the whole variable domain GAGVSQSPSNKVTEKGKDVELRCDPISGHTALYWYRQSLGQGLEFLIYFQGNSAPDKSGLPSDRFSAERTGGSVSTLTIQRTQQEDSAVYLCASSLEGAVVYQPQHFGDGTRLSIL.

Here the CDR3 reads CAWSDLASPHEQFF. In nucleotides, the CDR3 is TGTGCCTGGAGTGACCTCGCGTCCCCCCATGAGCAGTTCTTC. This chain links TRBV30 with TRBJ2-1; D not resolved. This CDR3 comprises 14 residues. The V end lost 1 base, the J end lost 8 bases, and 15 bases lay between the germline ends. Germline CDR1 reads GTSNPN; CDR2 reads SVGIG (reference sequence).

This clonotype has at least ten counts. V is TRBV20-1 and J is TRBJ2-6; TRBD2 might be the D (5 bases). V dropped 3 bases and J dropped 3 bases, with 6 bases sitting between them. The germline CDR1 and CDR2 sequences are DFQATT and SNEGSKA (reference sequence). The CDR3 is 13 residues long. The CDR3, as DNA: TGCAGTGCTAGCGGGGTTGGGGCCAACGTCCTGACTTTC. Its protein product is CSASGVGANVLTF.

The chain uses TRBV7-2 and TRBJ1-2, with 7 bases matching TRBD1. Germline values: CDR1 SGHTA, CDR2 FQGNSA. This CDR3 has 13 amino acids. V was clipped by 5 bases and J by 4 bases; unmatched bases: 4. The CDR3 nucleotides read TGTGCCAGCAGCGTAGGACAGGTCTATGGCTACACCTTC. It codes for CASSVGQVYGYTF.

The chain recombines TRBV7-8 with TRBJ2-7; D unresolved. V was cut by 2 bases and J by 0 bases, with 14 bases left in between. The CDR3 consists of 16 residues. The germline CDR1 and CDR2 sequences are SGHVS and FQNEAQ. The CDR3 sequence: CASSLFRQMSSYEQYF. For the CDR3, the DNA is TGTGCCAGCAGCTTATTCCGCCAGATGAGCTCCTACGAGCAGTACTTC. Supplemented by reference TRBV7-8 and TRBJ2-7, the full variable domain reads GAGVSQSPRYKVAKRGQDVALRCDPISGHVSLFWYQQALGQGPEFLTYFQNEAQLDKSGLPSDRFFAERPEGSVSTLKIQRTQQEDSAVYLCASSLFRQMSSYEQYFGPGTRLTVT.

The chain employs TRBV27 and TRBJ1-6; no reliable D call. The CDR3 has 13 amino acids. V was trimmed by 6 bases and J by 6 bases, leaving 9 bases between them. CDR1 is MNHEY and CDR2 is SMNVEV in the germline V gene (reference sequence). Here the CDR3 reads CASSWQSNSPLHF. In DNA form, the CDR3 reads TGTGCCAGCAGCTGGCAGAGTAATTCACCCCTCCACTTT.

The chain is built from TRBV9 and TRBJ2-1; D is tentatively TRBD1 or TRBD2 (5 bases each). The CDR3 contains 13 residues. From germline, CDR1 is SGDLS and CDR2 YYNGEE. With 2 bases removed from V and 7 bases from J, the gap between germline ends came to 10 bases. The CDR3 region has the DNA TGTGCCAGCAGCGTGGGACCCCTGAATGAGCAGTTCTTC. Translating gives CASSVGPLNEQFF.

In its sample, this clonotype was seen a few times. The CDR3 DNA reads as TGCGCCAGCAGCTTGCTCCAGGATAATTCACCCCTCCACTTT. Translation: CASSLLQDNSPLHF. The V gene is TRBV5-1, the J gene TRBJ1-6, with no clear D. Trimming left V 1 base short and J 5 bases short, with 7 bases between. The germline V gene has CDR1 SGHRS and CDR2 YFSETQ. CDR3 length: 14 amino acids. Using reference TRBV5-1 and TRBJ1-6 for the parts outside the CDR3, the full variable domain is KAGVTQTPRYLIKTRGQQVTLSCSPISGHRSVSWYQQTPGQGLQFLFEYFSETQRNKGNFPGRFSGRQFSNSRSEMNVSTLELGDSALYLCASSLLQDNSPLHFGNGTRLTVT.

The chain combines TRBV29-1 with TRBJ1-1; D ambiguous. Looked up from germline, CDR1 is SQVTM and CDR2 is ANQGSEA. V was pared by 5 bases and J by 5 bases, with 12 bases between. The CDR3 totals 12 residues. The CDR3 DNA is TGCAGCGTTCCCAGAGGTCGGACTGAAGCTTTCTTT. It is translated as CSVPRGRTEAFF.

This clonotype was recorded at least ten times. The junction does not match germline at one end; this may be a read error. The rearrangement links TRBV5-1 to TRBJ2-2; D not certain. Germline V lookup: CDR1 SGHRS, CDR2 YFSETQ. This CDR3 has 12 residues. Written as DNA, the CDR3 is TGTGCCAGCAGCCCCGACACCGGGGAGCTGTTTTTT. It translates to CASSPDTGELFF.

There are many counts of this clonotype. CDR3 in amino acids: CASSLRRSSLLNNEQFF. As DNA, the CDR3 is TGTGCCAGCAGTCTCAGGCGATCTAGTTTGCTGAACAATGAGCAGTTCTTC. The rearrangement joins TRBV12-3 or TRBV12-4 to TRBJ2-1; D not resolved. V was trimmed by 5 bases and J by 5 bases, leaving 22 bases between them. The CDR3 is 17 residues long.

This rearrangement joins TRBV4-1 to TRBJ2-2; D is tentatively TRBD1 or TRBD2 (5 bases each). Germline V gives CDR1 MGHRA, CDR2 YSYEKL. The V gene lost 1 base and the J gene lost 13 bases, with 16 bases spanning the gap. The CDR3 runs 14 residues. The CDR3 sequence is CASSQVGTGLGLFF. In DNA form, the CDR3 reads TGCGCCAGCAGCCAAGTGGGGACCGGGCTGGGGCTGTTTTTT.

This clonotype was recorded a few times. The chain uses TRBV27 and TRBJ1-1; TRBD1 agrees at 9 bases. In germline, CDR1 is MNHEY, CDR2 SMNVEV (reference sequence). There are 14 residues in the CDR3. V shed 3 bases and J 5 bases; nucleotides not matched to a gene: 4. The CDR3 DNA follows: TGTGCCAGCAGTTTTTACAGGGGGCAAACTGAAGCTTTCTTT. Translation: CASSFYRGQTEAFF.

This clonotype was observed a handful of times. The J gene is TRBJ2-7, the V gene TRBV29-1, with TRBD2 matching 10 bases. Germline V CDR1 and CDR2: SQVTM, ANQGSEA. The J segment lost 3 bases and the V segment lost 7 bases, leaving 6 bases of the junction unmatched. This CDR3 has 13 residues. The CDR3 DNA follows: TGCAGCGCCCGACGACTAGCGGGCTACGAGCAGTACTTC. Translated, it gives CSARRLAGYEQYF.

This chain links TRBV7-9 with TRBJ2-2; D unresolved. Trimming removed 2 bases at V and 6 bases at J, with 7 bases between. In germline, CDR1 is SEHNR, CDR2 FQNEAQ (reference sequence). This CDR3 spans 13 amino acids. CDR3 sequence reads: CASSLQSSGELFF. In nucleotides, the CDR3 is TGTGCCAGCAGCTTACAAAGCTCCGGGGAGCTGTTTTTT.

The chain joins TRBV4-1 to TRBJ2-1; perhaps TRBD1 as D (5 bases). This CDR3 is 17 amino acids long. Trimming left V 2 bases short and J 3 bases short, with 17 bases between. CDR1 and CDR2 from the germline V gene are MGHRA and YSYEKL. CDR3 sequence (DNA): TGCGCCAGCAGCCAATTGGGGTTGGGGCAAAACTACAATGAGCAGTTCTTC. Translating it yields CASSQLGLGQNYNEQFF.

In this sample, this clonotype turned up a few times. This chain links TRBV28 with TRBJ2-7; unclear D gene. This CDR3 is 13 amino acids long. V lost 8 bases, J lost 2 bases, and 13 bases lay in between. Germline V gene sequence: CDR1 MDHEN, CDR2 SYDVKM. CDR3 sequence (DNA): TGTGCCAGCCTCCGGGCGCAAGCCTACGAGCAGTACTTC. Translation: CASLRAQAYEQYF.